The entry below gives a single T cell receptor (beta chain) sequence along with its context. These data originate in a study of blood T cell repertoires in COVID-19. Study overall: Samples came from the United States, Italy and Spain, spanning acute and convalescent COVID-19. From T cells, B-cell-depleted T cells, or PBMCs came the material, which was cDNA or gDNA.

The recovered donors of Cohort 3 showed two negative PCRs, clearance, or symptom resolution. This CDR3 contains 15 residues. Trimming left V 2 bases short and J 2 bases short, with 13 bases between. In germline, CDR1 is KGHSH, CDR2 LQKENI. Methods used by the authors: Amplifying reference gene primers gave estimates of nucleated cell counts. Some clones are missing from TCRdb's copy, which holds only in-frame ones; the method was immunoSEQ multiplex PCR. V, J and clone size reflect that table, while D and trimming were determined from the DNA. Here the sample spans around 300,000 clones, around 92% being singletons.

The sequence derives from a woman younger than 45 who had recovered from COVID-19. The chain uses TRBV18 and TRBJ2-7, with a tentative D call TRBD1 (5 bases). The source material was PBMCs or T cells enriched from blood (not recorded which). In DNA, the CDR3 is TGTGCCAGCTCACCATCGAACAGGTATACCTACGAGCAGTACTTC. Translating it yields CASSPSNRYTYEQYF.